Listed here is a single T cell receptor (beta chain). The data belong to a study of shared clonotypes between healthy human individuals. Overall study: The people who gave samples were a couple of women and a few men aged 18 to 49.

Deep-level assay runs were performed. Produced via immunoSEQ multiplex PCR; TCRdb's table is partial and in-frame only. There are under 120,000 clones in the sample; approximately 70% occur only once, and approximately 25% lies in the top ten. Trimming removed 4 bases from V and 7 bases from J, with 8 bases in between. Germline V gene data show CDR1 as MNHEY and CDR2 as SVGAGI. The CDR3 consists of 11 residues. The sample was memory CD8+ T cells sorted from blood. Subset defined: CD45RO+ cells pooled with CCR7-negative TemRA cells. The chain recombines TRBV6-5 with TRBJ2-7; no reliable D call. The clonotype originates from a woman in her 30s in good health. CDR3 protein: CASSSNLEQYF. The CDR3 DNA follows: TGTGCCAGCAGTTCAAACTTGGAGCAGTACTTC.